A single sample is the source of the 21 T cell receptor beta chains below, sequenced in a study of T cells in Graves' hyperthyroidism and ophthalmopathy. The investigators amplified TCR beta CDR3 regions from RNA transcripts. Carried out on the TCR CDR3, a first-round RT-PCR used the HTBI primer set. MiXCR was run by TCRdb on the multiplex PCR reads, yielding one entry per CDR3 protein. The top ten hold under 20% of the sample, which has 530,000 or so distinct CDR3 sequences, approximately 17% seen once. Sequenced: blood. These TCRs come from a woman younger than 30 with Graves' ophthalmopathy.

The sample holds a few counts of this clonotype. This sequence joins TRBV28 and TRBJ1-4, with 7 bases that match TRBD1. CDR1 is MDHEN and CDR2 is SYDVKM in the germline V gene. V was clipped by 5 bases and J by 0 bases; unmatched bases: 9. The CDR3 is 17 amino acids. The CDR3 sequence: CASSPLGDSSTNEKLFF. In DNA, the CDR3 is TGTGCCAGCAGTCCTTTGGGGGACAGCTCAACTAATGAAAAACTGTTTTTT.

CDR3 nucleotide sequence: TGTGCCAGCAGTATCCTACCGGGGAGCACTGAAGCTTTCTTT. This gives the protein CASSILPGSTEAFF. The chain uses TRBV5-4 and TRBJ1-1, with unresolved D. V lost 5 bases and J lost 4, with 15 bases in between. The CDR3 is 14 residues long. CDR1 SGHNT and CDR2 YYREEE come from the germline V gene (reference sequence).

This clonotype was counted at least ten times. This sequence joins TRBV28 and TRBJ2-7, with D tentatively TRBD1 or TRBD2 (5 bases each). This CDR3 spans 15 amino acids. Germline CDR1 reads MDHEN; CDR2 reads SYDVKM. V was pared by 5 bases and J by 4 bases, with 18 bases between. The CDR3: CASSPRDGQVYEQYF. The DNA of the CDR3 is TGTGCCAGCAGTCCCCGGGACGGGCAAGTTTACGAGCAGTACTTC.

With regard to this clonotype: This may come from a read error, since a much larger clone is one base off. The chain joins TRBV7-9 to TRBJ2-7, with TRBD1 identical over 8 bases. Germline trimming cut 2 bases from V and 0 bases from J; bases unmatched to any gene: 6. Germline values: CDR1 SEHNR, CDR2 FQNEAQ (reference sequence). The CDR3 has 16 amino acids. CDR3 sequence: CASSLHGQGISYEQYF. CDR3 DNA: TGTGCCAGCAGCTTACACGGACAGGGTATCTCCTACGAGCAGTACTTC.

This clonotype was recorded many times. This chain's CDR3 is CASSAPGGARTEAFF. CDR3 DNA sequence: TGTGCCAGCAGTGCCCCAGGGGGCGCCCGAACTGAAGCTTTCTTT. V and J are TRBV28 and TRBJ1-1, with 8 bases fitting TRBD1. V was pared by 5 bases and J by 5 bases, with 10 bases of the junction left unmatched. Germline V gene data show CDR1 as MDHEN and CDR2 as SYDVKM. The CDR3 length is 15 residues.

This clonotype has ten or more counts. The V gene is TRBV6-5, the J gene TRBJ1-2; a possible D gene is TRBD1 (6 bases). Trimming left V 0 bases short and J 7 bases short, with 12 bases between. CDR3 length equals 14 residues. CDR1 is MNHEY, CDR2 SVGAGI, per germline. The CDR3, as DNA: TGTGCCAGCAGTTACTCTGGACAGAGAGTTGGCTACACCTTC. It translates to CASSYSGQRVGYTF.

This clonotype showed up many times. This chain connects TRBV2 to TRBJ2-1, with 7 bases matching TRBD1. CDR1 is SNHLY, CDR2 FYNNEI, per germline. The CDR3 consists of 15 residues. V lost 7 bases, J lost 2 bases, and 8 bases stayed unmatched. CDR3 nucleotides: TGTGCCAGCAATAACAGGGGCGAAACCTACAATGAGCAGTTCTTC. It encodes CASNNRGETYNEQFF.

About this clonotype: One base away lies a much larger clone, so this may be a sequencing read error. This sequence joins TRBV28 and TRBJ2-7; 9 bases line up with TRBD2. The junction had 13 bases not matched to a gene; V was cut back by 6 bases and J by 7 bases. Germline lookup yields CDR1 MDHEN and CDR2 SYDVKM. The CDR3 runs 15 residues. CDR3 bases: TGTGCCAGCAGGCCCAGGACTAGCGAGTTTATAGAGCAGTACTTC. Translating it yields CASRPRTSEFIEQYF. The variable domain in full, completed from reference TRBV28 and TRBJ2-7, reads DVKVTQSSRYLVKRTGEKVFLECVQDMDHENMFWYRQDPGLGLRLIYFSYDVKMKEKGDIPEGYSVSREKKERFSLILESASTNQTSMYLCASRPRTSEFIEQYFGPGTRLTVT.

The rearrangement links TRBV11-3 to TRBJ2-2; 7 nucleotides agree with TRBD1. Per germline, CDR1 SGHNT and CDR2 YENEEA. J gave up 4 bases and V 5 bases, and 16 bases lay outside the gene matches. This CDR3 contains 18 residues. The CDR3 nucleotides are TGTGCCAGCAGCCCGAGAGGGACAGTTGGCATCTCCACCGGGGAGCTGTTTTTT. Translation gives CASSPRGTVGISTGELFF.

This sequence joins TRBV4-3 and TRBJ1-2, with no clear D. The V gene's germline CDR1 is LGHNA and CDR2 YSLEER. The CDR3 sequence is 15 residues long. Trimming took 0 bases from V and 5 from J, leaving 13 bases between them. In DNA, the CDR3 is TGCGCCAGCAGCCAAGATTTGAAGGGCTCATATGGCTACACCTTC. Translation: CASSQDLKGSYGYTF.

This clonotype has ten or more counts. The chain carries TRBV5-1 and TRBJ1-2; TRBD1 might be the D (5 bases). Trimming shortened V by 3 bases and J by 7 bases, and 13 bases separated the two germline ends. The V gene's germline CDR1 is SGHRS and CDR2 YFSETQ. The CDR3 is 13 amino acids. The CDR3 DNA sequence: TGCGCCAGCAGCTCGGGGACCGACAGTGGCTACACCTTC. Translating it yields CASSSGTDSGYTF.

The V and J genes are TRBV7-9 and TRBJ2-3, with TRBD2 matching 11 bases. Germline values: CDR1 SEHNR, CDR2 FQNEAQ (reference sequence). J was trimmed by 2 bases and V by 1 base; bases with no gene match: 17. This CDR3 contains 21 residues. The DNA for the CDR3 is TGTGCCAGCAGCTTAGAGGGACTAGCGGACCCACGCGGCTCTATCACAGATACGCAGTATTTT. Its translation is CASSLEGLADPRGSITDTQYF.

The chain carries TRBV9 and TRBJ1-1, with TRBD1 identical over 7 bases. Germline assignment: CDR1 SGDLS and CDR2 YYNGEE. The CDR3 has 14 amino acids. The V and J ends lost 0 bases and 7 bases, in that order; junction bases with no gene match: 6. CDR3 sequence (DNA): TGTGCCAGCAGCGTAGATGGACAGGCCTTTGAAGCTTTCTTT. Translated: CASSVDGQAFEAFF.

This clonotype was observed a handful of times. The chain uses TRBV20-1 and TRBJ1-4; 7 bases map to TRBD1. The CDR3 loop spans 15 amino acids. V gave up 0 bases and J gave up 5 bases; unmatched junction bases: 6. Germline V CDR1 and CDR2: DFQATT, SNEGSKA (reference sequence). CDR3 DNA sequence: TGCAGTGCTAGAGATGCGGGGACAGAAAATGAAAAACTGTTTTTT. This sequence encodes CSARDAGTENEKLFF.

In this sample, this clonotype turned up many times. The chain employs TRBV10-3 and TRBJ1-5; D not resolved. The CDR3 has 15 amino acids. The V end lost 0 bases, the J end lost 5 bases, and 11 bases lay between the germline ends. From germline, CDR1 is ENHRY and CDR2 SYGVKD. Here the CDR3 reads CAISESTRKDQPQHF. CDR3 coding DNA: TGTGCCATCAGTGAGTCGACACGGAAGGATCAGCCCCAGCATTTT.

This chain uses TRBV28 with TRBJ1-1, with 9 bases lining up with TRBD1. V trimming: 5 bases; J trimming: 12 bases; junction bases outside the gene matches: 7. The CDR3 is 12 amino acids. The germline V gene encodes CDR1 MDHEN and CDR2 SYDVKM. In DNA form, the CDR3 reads TGTGCCAGCAGTGGGGGACAGGGCATGTCTTTCTTT. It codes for CASSGGQGMSFF.

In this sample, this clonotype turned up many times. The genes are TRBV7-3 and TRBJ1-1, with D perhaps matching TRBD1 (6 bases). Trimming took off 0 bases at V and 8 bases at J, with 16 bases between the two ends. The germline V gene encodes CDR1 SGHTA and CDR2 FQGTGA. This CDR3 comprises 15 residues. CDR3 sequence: CASSLTGRGGSEAFF. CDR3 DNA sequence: TGTGCCAGCAGCTTAACGGGCAGGGGAGGTTCCGAAGCTTTCTTT.

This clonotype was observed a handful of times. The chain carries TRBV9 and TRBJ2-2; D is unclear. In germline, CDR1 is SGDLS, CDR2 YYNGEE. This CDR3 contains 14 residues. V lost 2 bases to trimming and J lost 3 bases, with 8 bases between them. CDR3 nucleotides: TGTGCCAGCAGCGTGGGGTCCTACACCGGGGAGCTGTTTTTT. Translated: CASSVGSYTGELFF.

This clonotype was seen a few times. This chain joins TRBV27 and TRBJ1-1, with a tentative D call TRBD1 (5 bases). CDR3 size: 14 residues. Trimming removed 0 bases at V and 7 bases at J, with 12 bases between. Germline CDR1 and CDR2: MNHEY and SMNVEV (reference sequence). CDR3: CASSLSVAGVEAFF. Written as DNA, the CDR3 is TGTGCCAGCAGTTTATCAGTGGCGGGGGTTGAAGCTTTCTTT.

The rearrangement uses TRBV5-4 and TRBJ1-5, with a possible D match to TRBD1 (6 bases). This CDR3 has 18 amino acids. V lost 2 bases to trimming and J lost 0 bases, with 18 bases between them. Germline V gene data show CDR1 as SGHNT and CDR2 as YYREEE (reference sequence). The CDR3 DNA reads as TGTGCCAGCAGCTTAAGGGACAACCGTTTTACTAGCAATCAGCCCCAGCATTTT. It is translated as CASSLRDNRFTSNQPQHF.

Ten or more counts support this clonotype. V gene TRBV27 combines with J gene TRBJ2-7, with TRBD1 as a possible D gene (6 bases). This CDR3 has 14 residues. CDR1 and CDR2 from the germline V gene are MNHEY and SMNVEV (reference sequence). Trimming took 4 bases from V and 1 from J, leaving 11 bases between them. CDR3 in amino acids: CASSYRDNSYEQYF. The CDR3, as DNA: TGTGCCAGCAGTTACCGGGACAATTCCTACGAGCAGTACTTC.